This passage covers 18 T cell receptor beta chains from one sample sequenced in a study of cytomegalovirus exposure and HLA in healthy donors. TCRdb's copy holds only in-frame clones and misses some; the assay was immunoSEQ multiplex PCR. The sample consists of 100,000 to 120,000 clones, under 97% of them appearing once. Source material: PBMCs. These receptors were collected from a young woman in good health and CMV-seronegative.

V and J are TRBV11-2 and TRBJ2-3; D is ambiguous. The CDR3 loop spans 14 amino acids. Germline V gene sequence: CDR1 SGHAT, CDR2 FQNNGV. Trimming cost V 1 base and J 1 base, with 6 bases left between them. The chain's CDR3 is CASSLVGGTDTQYF. In DNA form, the CDR3 reads TGTGCCAGCAGCTTAGTGGGCGGCACAGATACGCAGTATTTT.

The genes are TRBV7-9 and TRBJ2-2; no reliable D call. Trimming pared 2 bases from V and 9 bases from J, leaving 4 bases between. CDR1 and CDR2 (germline): SEHNR, FQNEAQ (reference sequence). There are 11 residues in the CDR3. In nucleotides, the CDR3 is TGTGCCAGCAGCTTATCCAGGGAGCTGTTTTTT. The encoded protein is CASSLSRELFF.

The V gene is TRBV28, the J gene TRBJ2-7, with TRBD1 identical over 9 bases. The V gene's germline CDR1 is MDHEN and CDR2 SYDVKM. The V and J ends lost 6 bases and 1 base, in that order; junction bases with no gene match: 7. This CDR3 contains 15 residues. CDR3 sequence reads: CASRGPGQGSYEQYF. CDR3 nucleotide sequence: TGTGCCAGCAGGGGACCGGGACAGGGTTCCTACGAGCAGTACTTC.

In this sample, this clone turned up once. V usage is TRBV11-3 and J usage is TRBJ2-2; a weak D match, TRBD1 (6 bases). Germline CDR1 SGHNT, CDR2 YENEEA. V shed 3 bases and J shed 6 bases, with 8 bases lying between them. The CDR3 spans 13 residues. CDR3 sequence reads: CASSFRGAGELFF. The CDR3 nucleotides read TGTGCCAGCAGCTTCAGGGGAGCCGGGGAGCTGTTTTTT.

This clone turned up a few times. The chain employs TRBV10-3 and TRBJ2-7; 10 nucleotides align to TRBD2. The CDR3 consists of 15 residues. Germline CDR1 is ENHRY and CDR2 is SYGVKD. The V gene end was trimmed by 5 bases and the J gene end by 1 base; junction bases not matched to a gene: 5. Here the CDR3 reads CAISPLAGVSYEQYF. The CDR3 bases are TGTGCCATCAGTCCTCTAGCGGGAGTTTCCTACGAGCAGTACTTC.

This clone was observed a single time. The rearrangement links TRBV9 to TRBJ2-1; 7 positions match TRBD1. V was pared by 4 bases and J by 7 bases, with 20 bases of the junction left unmatched. Germline CDR1 SGDLS, CDR2 YYNGEE. The CDR3 is 18 residues long. The CDR3, as DNA: TGTGCCAGCAGCCGGACGACCCGACAGGGCCCCTCGGGGAATGAGCAGTTCTTC. Its protein is CASSRTTRQGPSGNEQFF.

The rearrangement joins TRBV5-1 to TRBJ2-7; 9 bases fit TRBD1. The CDR3 has 14 residues. Germline-derived CDR1 and CDR2 are SGHRS and YFSETQ. J lost 3 bases, V lost 2 bases, and 3 bases had no gene match. The CDR3, as DNA: TGCGCCAGCAGCTTCGGGACAGGGAACTACGAGCAGTACTTC. It is translated as CASSFGTGNYEQYF.

V usage is TRBV11-2 and J usage is TRBJ2-7; perhaps TRBD2 as D (6 bases). This CDR3 comprises 13 residues. CDR1 and CDR2 from the germline V gene are SGHAT and FQNNGV. V was pared by 5 bases and J by 4 bases, with 12 bases between. CDR3 protein: CASSRTRDYEQYF. The CDR3 region has the DNA TGTGCCAGCAGCCGGACGCGGGATTACGAGCAGTACTTC.

The chain recombines TRBV19 with TRBJ2-2; a weak D match, TRBD1 (6 bases). CDR1 and CDR2 (germline): LNHDA, SQIVND (reference sequence). V shed 0 bases and J shed 3 bases, with 14 bases lying between them. The CDR3 sequence is 17 residues long. This chain's CDR3 is CASSIDAPDSYTGELFF. In DNA form, the CDR3 reads TGTGCCAGTAGTATAGACGCCCCGGACAGCTACACCGGGGAGCTGTTTTTT.

This chain joins TRBV6-6 and TRBJ1-4; tentatively, D is TRBD1 (5 bases). Trimming shortened V by 4 bases and J by 5 bases, and 14 bases separated the two germline ends. The CDR3 loop spans 15 amino acids. Germline V gives CDR1 MNHNY, CDR2 SVGAGI (reference sequence). The CDR3 protein is CASSLGLGGNEKLFF. CDR3 coding DNA: TGTGCCAGCAGTTTGGGGCTTGGGGGGAATGAAAAACTGTTTTTT.

The V call is TRBV2, the J call TRBJ2-5, with 11 bases identical to TRBD1. V lost 5 bases, J lost 2 bases, and 10 bases stayed unmatched. The CDR3 sequence is 17 residues long. The germline CDR1 and CDR2 sequences are SNHLY and FYNNEI. The CDR3 loop reads CASSPGTGGILQETQYF. The CDR3 DNA follows: TGTGCCAGCAGTCCCGGGACAGGGGGGATACTACAAGAGACCCAGTACTTC.

The chain is built from TRBV5-1 and TRBJ2-7; TRBD1 aligns across 9 bases. From germline, CDR1 is SGHRS and CDR2 YFSETQ. The CDR3 runs 16 residues. Germline trimming cut 0 bases from V and 0 bases from J; bases unmatched to any gene: 4. This chain's CDR3 is CASSLAGTGFSYEQYF. CDR3 DNA sequence: TGCGCCAGCAGCTTGGCCGGGACAGGGTTCTCCTACGAGCAGTACTTC.

The rearrangement links TRBV5-1 to TRBJ2-1; D may be TRBD1 (5 bases). CDR1 SGHRS and CDR2 YFSETQ come from the germline V gene. The CDR3 is 14 residues long. Trimming stripped 6 bases from V and 7 bases from J, with 17 bases between. The CDR3 sequence: CASNVDSPRNEQFF. The CDR3 bases are TGCGCCAGCAACGTAGACAGCCCCAGGAATGAGCAGTTCTTC.

This chain uses TRBV19 with TRBJ1-5, with 8 bases that match TRBD1. V trimming: 6 bases; J trimming: 2 bases; junction bases outside the gene matches: 6. The germline V gene encodes CDR1 LNHDA and CDR2 SQIVND (reference sequence). The CDR3 extends over 15 amino acids. The CDR3 reads CASRIQGVGNQPQHF. The CDR3, as DNA: TGTGCCAGTAGAATACAGGGGGTTGGCAATCAGCCCCAGCATTTT.

The chain couples TRBV2 to TRBJ1-5; no clear D gene. In germline, CDR1 is SNHLY, CDR2 FYNNEI. This CDR3 region has 14 residues. Trimming took off 1 base at V and 0 bases at J, with 4 bases between the two ends. DNA of the CDR3: TGTGCCAGCAGTGAAGTTCTTAGCAATCAGCCCCAGCATTTT. Translated: CASSEVLSNQPQHF. Together with reference TRBV2 and TRBJ1-5, the CDR3 gives the full variable domain: EPEVTQTPSHQVTQMGQEVILRCVPISNHLYFYWYRQILGQKVEFLVSFYNNEISEKSEIFDDQFSVERPDGSNFTLKIRSTKLEDSAMYFCASSEVLSNQPQHFGDGTRLSIL.

This clone was seen once. V gene TRBV28 combines with J gene TRBJ1-1, with 8 bases lining up with TRBD1. The CDR3 is 14 amino acids. CDR1 is MDHEN, CDR2 SYDVKM, per germline. The V and J ends lost 1 base and 10 bases, in that order; junction bases with no gene match: 8. CDR3 in amino acids: CASSLSTTGAGAFF. DNA for the CDR3: TGTGCCAGCAGTTTATCCACGACAGGGGCGGGAGCTTTCTTT.

This clone was found a few times. The rearrangement links TRBV14 to TRBJ2-1; TRBD2 aligns across 7 bases. Per the germline V gene, CDR1 is SGHDN and CDR2 is FVKESK. CDR3 size: 16 residues. V was clipped by 2 bases and J by 4 bases; unmatched bases: 8. The CDR3 reads CASSQSWRGSYNEQFF. In DNA form, the CDR3 reads TGTGCCAGCAGCCAATCGTGGCGGGGGTCGTACAATGAGCAGTTCTTC.

J is TRBJ2-7 and V is TRBV6-1, with TRBD2 identical over 7 bases. Germline V gene data show CDR1 as MNHNS and CDR2 as SASEGT. This CDR3 is built from 12 residues. V shed 8 bases and J 5 bases; nucleotides not matched to a gene: 6. The CDR3 DNA is TGTGCCAGCGGCGGGAGTTCGGACGAGCAGTACTTC. Translated: CASGGSSDEQYF.